This T cell receptor beta chain was identified during a study of shared clonotypes between healthy human individuals. Study information: A donor's plate count was three for CD4 naive and three for CD4 memory; CD8 naive had two and CD8 memory one.

Germline lookup yields CDR1 SGDLS and CDR2 YYNGEE. This CDR3 has 15 residues. With 0 bases removed from V and 6 bases from J, the gap between germline ends came to 13 bases. Healthy adults negative for HIV, lacking recent acute infections or vaccinations, served as donors. Findings of the study overall: The authors expected sequencing depth to affect clonotype sharing among donors.

Generated by immunoSEQ multiplex PCR, the TCRdb table keeps only in-frame clones and is missing some. The sample has 1 million to 1.2 million clones; 77% are singletons. This clone was seen a single time. Its target is not known. The receptor was derived from a man younger than 35 in good health. Some clones in this sample may be carry-over from other donors' samples. J is TRBJ1-5 and V is TRBV9; D is uncertain. Material for sequencing was memory CD4+ T cells from PBMCs. Indicated subset: CD45RA-negative fraction. DNA for the CDR3: TGTGCCAGCAGCGTAGGGGTAACGCCTCCTCAGCCCCAGCATTTT. Encoded protein: CASSVGVTPPQPQHF. The entire variable domain, with the rest obtained from reference TRBV9 and TRBJ1-5, is as follows: DSGVTQTPKHLITATGQRVTLRCSPRSGDLSVYWYQQSLDQGLQFLIQYYNGEERAKGNILERFSAQQFPDLHSELNLSSLELGDSALYFCASSVGVTPPQPQHFGDGTRLSIL.